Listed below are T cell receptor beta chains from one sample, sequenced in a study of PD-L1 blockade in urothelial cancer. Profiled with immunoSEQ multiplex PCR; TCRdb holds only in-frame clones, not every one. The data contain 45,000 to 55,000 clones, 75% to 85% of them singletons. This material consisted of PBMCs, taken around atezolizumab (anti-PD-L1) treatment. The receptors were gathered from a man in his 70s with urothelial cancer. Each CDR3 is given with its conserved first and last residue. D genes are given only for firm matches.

CDR3 protein: CASSPSVPREQYF
V gene: TRBV7-2
D gene: NA

CDR3 protein: CASSSSGQAPSLEAFF
V gene: TRBV28
D gene: TRBD1

CDR3 protein: CASSVAGRANQPQHF
V gene: TRBV28
D gene: NA

CDR3 protein: CASSPNRGNTEAFF
V gene: TRBV6-6
D gene: TRBD1

CDR3 protein: CASILEAGGTYEQYF
V gene: TRBV7-6
D gene: TRBD2

CDR3 protein: CASSLRGGRFQETQYF
V gene: TRBV7-9
D gene: NA

CDR3 protein: CASSMTGPEQYF
V gene: TRBV6-5
D gene: TRBD1

CDR3 protein: CAIRSGGSGQETQYF
V gene: TRBV10-3
D gene: NA

CDR3 protein: CAISGFNEQYF
V gene: TRBV10-3
D gene: NA

CDR3 protein: CASANDRVREQYF
V gene: TRBV2
D gene: TRBD1

CDR3 protein: CASSPDRYGYTF
V gene: TRBV7-2
D gene: NA

CDR3 protein: CASSPLGVAGQETQYF
V gene: TRBV7-2
D gene: TRBD2

CDR3 protein: CASSEREGAQGPQHF
V gene: TRBV2
D gene: NA

CDR3 protein: CASSYSTGGYGYTF
V gene: TRBV5-1
D gene: TRBD1

CDR3 protein: CASSRDTGEKLFF
V gene: TRBV9
D gene: NA